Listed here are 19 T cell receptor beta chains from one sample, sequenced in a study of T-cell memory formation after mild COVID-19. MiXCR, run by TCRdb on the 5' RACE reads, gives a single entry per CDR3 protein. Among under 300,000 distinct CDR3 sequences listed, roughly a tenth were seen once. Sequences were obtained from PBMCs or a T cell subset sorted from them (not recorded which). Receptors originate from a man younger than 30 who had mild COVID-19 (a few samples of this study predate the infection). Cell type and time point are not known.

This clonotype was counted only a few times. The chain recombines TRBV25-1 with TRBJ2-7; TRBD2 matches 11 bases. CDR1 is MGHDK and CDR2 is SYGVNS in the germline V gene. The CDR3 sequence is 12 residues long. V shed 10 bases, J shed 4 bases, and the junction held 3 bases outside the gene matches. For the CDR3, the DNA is TGTGCCACGACTAGCGGGGCTTACGAGCAGTACTTC. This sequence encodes CATTSGAYEQYF.

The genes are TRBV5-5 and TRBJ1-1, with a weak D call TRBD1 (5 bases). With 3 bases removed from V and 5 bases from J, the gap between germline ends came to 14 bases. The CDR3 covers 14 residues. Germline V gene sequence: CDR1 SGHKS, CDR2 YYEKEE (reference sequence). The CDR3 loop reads CASSSRVGVTEAFF. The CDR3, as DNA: TGTGCCAGCAGCTCCCGAGTGGGGGTTACTGAAGCTTTCTTT.

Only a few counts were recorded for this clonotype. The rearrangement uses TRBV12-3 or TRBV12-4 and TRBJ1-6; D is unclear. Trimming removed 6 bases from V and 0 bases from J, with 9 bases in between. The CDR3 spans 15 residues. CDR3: CASRGYSSYNSPLHF. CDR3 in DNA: TGTGCCAGCAGGGGGTACAGCTCCTATAATTCACCCCTCCACTTT.

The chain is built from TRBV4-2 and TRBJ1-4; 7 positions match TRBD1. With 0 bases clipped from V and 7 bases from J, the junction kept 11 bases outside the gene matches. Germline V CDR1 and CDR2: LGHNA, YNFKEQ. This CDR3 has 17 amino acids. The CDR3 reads CASSQDTRTGPGEKLFF. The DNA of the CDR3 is TGTGCCAGCAGCCAAGATACCCGGACAGGCCCCGGTGAAAAACTGTTTTTT.

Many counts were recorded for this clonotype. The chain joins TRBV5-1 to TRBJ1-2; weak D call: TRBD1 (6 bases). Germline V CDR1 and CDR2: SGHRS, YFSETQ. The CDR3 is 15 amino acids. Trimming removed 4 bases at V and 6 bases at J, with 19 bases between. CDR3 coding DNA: TGCGCCAGCAGCAATGGACCCGCCAAGGGGGATGGCTACACCTTC. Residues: CASSNGPAKGDGYTF.

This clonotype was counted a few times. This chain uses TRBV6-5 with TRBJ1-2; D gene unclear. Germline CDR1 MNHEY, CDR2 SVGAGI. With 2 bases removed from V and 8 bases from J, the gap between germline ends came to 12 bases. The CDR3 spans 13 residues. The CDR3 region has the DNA TGTGCCAGCAGTTACGGAGAGTCGGGCGGCTACACCTTC. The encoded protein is CASSYGESGGYTF.

The chain's CDR3 is CSARGGPRFTDTQYF. The CDR3 DNA follows: TGCAGTGCTAGAGGGGGACCAAGATTCACAGATACGCAGTATTTT. The chain has TRBV20-1 and TRBJ2-3; D might be TRBD1 or TRBD2, each matching 5 bases. The germline gives CDR1 DFQATT, CDR2 SNEGSKA (reference sequence). V was cut by 1 base and J by 2 bases, with 13 bases left in between. This CDR3 has 15 residues.

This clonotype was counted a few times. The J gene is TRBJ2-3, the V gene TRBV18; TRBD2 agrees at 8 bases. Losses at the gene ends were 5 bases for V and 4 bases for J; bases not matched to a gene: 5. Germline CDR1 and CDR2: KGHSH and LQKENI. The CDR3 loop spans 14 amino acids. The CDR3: CASSVGLVADTQYF. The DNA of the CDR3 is TGTGCCAGCTCAGTGGGACTAGTTGCAGATACGCAGTATTTT.

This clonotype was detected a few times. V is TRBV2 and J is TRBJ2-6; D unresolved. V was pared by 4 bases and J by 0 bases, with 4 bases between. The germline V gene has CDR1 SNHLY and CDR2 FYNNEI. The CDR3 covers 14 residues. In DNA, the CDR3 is TGTGCCAGCAGTGTCCTCTCTGGGGCCAACGTCCTGACTTTC. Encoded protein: CASSVLSGANVLTF.

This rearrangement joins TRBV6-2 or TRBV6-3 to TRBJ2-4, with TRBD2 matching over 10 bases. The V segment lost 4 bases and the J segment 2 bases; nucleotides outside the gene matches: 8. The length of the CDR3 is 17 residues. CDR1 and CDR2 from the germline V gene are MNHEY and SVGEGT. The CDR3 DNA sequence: TGTGCCAGCAGTTCGAGCGGGGGGGCTCTATCCAAAAACATTCAGTACTTC. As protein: CASSSSGGALSKNIQYF.

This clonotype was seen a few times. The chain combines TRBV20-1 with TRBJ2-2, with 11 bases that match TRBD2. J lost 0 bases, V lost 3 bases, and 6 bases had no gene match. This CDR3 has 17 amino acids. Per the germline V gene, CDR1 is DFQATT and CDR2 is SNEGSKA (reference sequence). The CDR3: CSASGLAGGANTGELFF. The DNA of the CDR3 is TGCAGTGCTAGTGGTCTAGCGGGGGGCGCGAACACCGGGGAGCTGTTTTTT.

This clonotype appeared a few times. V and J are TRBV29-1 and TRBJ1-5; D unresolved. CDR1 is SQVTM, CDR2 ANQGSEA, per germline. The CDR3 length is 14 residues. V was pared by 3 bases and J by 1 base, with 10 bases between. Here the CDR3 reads CSVDGVLSNQPQHF. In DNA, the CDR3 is TGCAGCGTTGACGGGGTGTTGAGCAATCAGCCCCAGCATTTT.

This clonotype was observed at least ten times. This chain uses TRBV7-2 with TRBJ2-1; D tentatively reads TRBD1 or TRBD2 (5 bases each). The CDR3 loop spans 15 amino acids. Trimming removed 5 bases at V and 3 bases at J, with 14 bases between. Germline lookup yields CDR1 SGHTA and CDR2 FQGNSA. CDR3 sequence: CASSPSGTIYNEQFF. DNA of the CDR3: TGTGCCAGCAGCCCCTCCGGGACGATCTACAATGAGCAGTTCTTC.

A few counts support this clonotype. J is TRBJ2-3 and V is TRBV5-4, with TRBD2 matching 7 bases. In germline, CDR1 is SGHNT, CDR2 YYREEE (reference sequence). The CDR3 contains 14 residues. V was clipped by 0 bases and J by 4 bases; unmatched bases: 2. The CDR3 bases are TGTGCCAGCAGCTTGGCCGGGGGGTCAGATACGCAGTATTTT. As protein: CASSLAGGSDTQYF.

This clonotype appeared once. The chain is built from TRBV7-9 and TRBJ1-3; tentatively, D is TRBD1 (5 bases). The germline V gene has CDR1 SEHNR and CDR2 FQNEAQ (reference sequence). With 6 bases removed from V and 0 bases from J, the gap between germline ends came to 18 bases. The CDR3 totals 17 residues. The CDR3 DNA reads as TGTGCCAGCAGAGCACGGGACTCAGGAACCTCTGGAAACACCATATATTTT. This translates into CASRARDSGTSGNTIYF.

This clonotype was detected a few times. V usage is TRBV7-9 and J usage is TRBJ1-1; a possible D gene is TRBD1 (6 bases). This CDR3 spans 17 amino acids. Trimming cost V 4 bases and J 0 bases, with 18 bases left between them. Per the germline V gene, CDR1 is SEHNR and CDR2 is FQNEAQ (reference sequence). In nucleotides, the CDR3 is TGTGCCAGCAGCTCATTGAGGACAGTAGACATGAACACTGAAGCTTTCTTT. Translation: CASSSLRTVDMNTEAFF.

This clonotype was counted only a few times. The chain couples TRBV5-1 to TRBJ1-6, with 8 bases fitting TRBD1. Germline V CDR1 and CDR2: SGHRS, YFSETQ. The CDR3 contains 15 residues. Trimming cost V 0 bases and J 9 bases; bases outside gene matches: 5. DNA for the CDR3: TGCGCCAGCAGCTTGGAGTCAGGGGGCCTTTCACCCCTCCACTTT. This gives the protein CASSLESGGLSPLHF.

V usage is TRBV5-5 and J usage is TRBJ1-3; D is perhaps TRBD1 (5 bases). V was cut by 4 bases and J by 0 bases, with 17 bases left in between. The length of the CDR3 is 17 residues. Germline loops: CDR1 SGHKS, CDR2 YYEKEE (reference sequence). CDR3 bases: TGTGCCAGCAGCCGCCGGGAGGGGTATTTCTCTGGAAACACCATATATTTT. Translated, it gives CASSRREGYFSGNTIYF.

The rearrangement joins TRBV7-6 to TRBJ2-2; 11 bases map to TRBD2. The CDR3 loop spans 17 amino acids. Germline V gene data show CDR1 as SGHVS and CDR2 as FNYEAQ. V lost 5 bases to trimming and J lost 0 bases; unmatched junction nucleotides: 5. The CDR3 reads CASSRLTSGANTGELFF. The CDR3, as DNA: TGTGCCAGCAGCAGGCTGACTAGCGGGGCGAACACCGGGGAGCTGTTTTTT.